This T cell receptor (beta chain) emerged from a study of control samples from healthy donors and cancer patients. Assay: immunoSEQ multiplex PCR; the TCRdb copy retains only in-frame clones and omits some. Here the sample spans around 100,000 clones, around nine tenths being singletons. The source material was blood. The sequence was collected from a woman younger than 30 in good health.

CDR3 DNA: TGTGCCACCAGCAGAGAAGGCTACGAGCAGTACTTC. Its protein is CATSREGYEQYF. The chain has TRBV15 and TRBJ2-7, with D unresolved. CDR1 LNHNV and CDR2 YYDKDF come from the germline V gene (reference sequence). The V end was cut by 0 bases, the J end by 3 bases, with 3 bases between. The CDR3 has 12 amino acids.